The rows below give T cell receptor beta chains drawn from one sample of a study of shared clonotypes between healthy human individuals. Assay: immunoSEQ multiplex PCR; the TCRdb copy retains only in-frame clones and omits some. This sample has some 1 million clones, with under 80% found just once. The material sequenced was memory CD4+ T cells sorted from blood. Source of these receptors: a man between 18 and 35 years old in good health. Each CDR3 is given with its conserved first and last residue. Each record gives: D gene, clone size, V gene, J gene, CDR3 protein, CDR3 DNA. A D gene is named only where the DNA matches it firmly. Some rows have no size entry. The others give once, few or many, or a class for an expanded clone.

D gene: NA
clone size: NA
V gene: TRBV10-3
J gene: TRBJ2-3
CDR3 protein: CAISGGQGGSGDTQYF
CDR3 DNA: TGTGCCATCAGTGGCGGTCAGGGGGGCTCAGGAGATACGCAGTATTTT

D gene: TRBD2
clone size: NA
V gene: TRBV5-1
J gene: TRBJ2-2
CDR3 protein: CASSLTSGGTGELFF
CDR3 DNA: TGCGCCAGCAGCTTGACTAGCGGGGGCACCGGGGAGCTGTTTTTT

D gene: TRBD2
clone size: NA
V gene: TRBV29-1
J gene: TRBJ2-5
CDR3 protein: CSVIPWGGQETQYF
CDR3 DNA: TGCAGCGTTATCCCGTGGGGGGGGCAAGAGACCCAGTACTTC

D gene: TRBD2
clone size: NA
V gene: TRBV19
J gene: TRBJ2-3
CDR3 protein: CASSVRGGTDTQYF
CDR3 DNA: TGTGCCAGTAGTGTCCGGGGGGGCACAGATACGCAGTATTTT

D gene: TRBD1
clone size: few
V gene: TRBV7-2
J gene: TRBJ1-1
CDR3 protein: CASSFTGGGTEAFF
CDR3 DNA: TGTGCCAGCAGCTTTACAGGGGGGGGCACTGAAGCTTTCTTT

D gene: TRBD2
clone size: NA
V gene: TRBV18
J gene: TRBJ2-7
CDR3 protein: CASSPQGLPNSYEQYF
CDR3 DNA: TGTGCCAGCTCACCACAGGGACTACCTAACTCCTACGAGCAGTACTTC

D gene: NA
clone size: NA
V gene: TRBV18
J gene: TRBJ1-5
CDR3 protein: CASSTSGGLGNQPQHF
CDR3 DNA: TGTGCCAGCTCAACGAGCGGAGGGCTTGGCAATCAGCCCCAGCATTTT

D gene: TRBD2
clone size: few
V gene: TRBV7-2
J gene: TRBJ2-3
CDR3 protein: CASSSRTSYSTDTQYF
CDR3 DNA: TGTGCCAGCAGCTCGAGGACTAGTTATAGCACAGATACGCAGTATTTT

D gene: NA
clone size: NA
V gene: TRBV5-1
J gene: TRBJ1-3
CDR3 protein: CASSRGTAGTGNTIYF
CDR3 DNA: TGCGCCAGCAGCAGAGGGACGGCTGGAACTGGAAACACCATATATTTT

D gene: TRBD1
clone size: once
V gene: TRBV10-2
J gene: TRBJ2-1
CDR3 protein: CASSRDRGEYNEQFF
CDR3 DNA: TGCGCCAGCAGCAGGGACAGGGGGGAATACAATGAGCAGTTCTTC

D gene: TRBD1
clone size: few
V gene: TRBV19
J gene: TRBJ1-1
CDR3 protein: CASSPGTGRDTEAFF
CDR3 DNA: TGTGCCAGTAGTCCGGGGACAGGTAGGGACACTGAAGCTTTCTTT

D gene: TRBD1
clone size: NA
V gene: TRBV28
J gene: TRBJ1-1
CDR3 protein: CASSPPTGWNTEAFF
CDR3 DNA: TGTGCCAGCAGTCCCCCGACAGGGTGGAACACTGAAGCTTTCTTT

D gene: TRBD1
clone size: NA
V gene: TRBV29-1
J gene: TRBJ2-7
CDR3 protein: CSVNQGVPYEQYF
CDR3 DNA: TGCAGCGTTAACCAGGGGGTTCCCTACGAGCAGTACTTC

D gene: TRBD2
clone size: NA
V gene: TRBV11-2
J gene: TRBJ2-3
CDR3 protein: CASSLGGLAGADTQYF
CDR3 DNA: TGTGCCAGCAGCTTAGGTGGACTAGCGGGAGCAGATACGCAGTATTTT

D gene: NA
clone size: NA
V gene: TRBV4-1
J gene: TRBJ2-2
CDR3 protein: CASSQARGELFF
CDR3 DNA: TGCGCCAGCAGCCAAGCTAGAGGGGAGCTGTTTTTT

D gene: TRBD1
clone size: NA
V gene: TRBV14
J gene: TRBJ2-2
CDR3 protein: CASSHLGQGNTGELFF
CDR3 DNA: TGTGCCAGCAGCCATTTAGGACAGGGAAACACCGGGGAGCTGTTTTTT

D gene: TRBD1
clone size: NA
V gene: TRBV5-1
J gene: TRBJ2-7
CDR3 protein: CASSLLGQTTYEQYF
CDR3 DNA: TGCGCCAGCAGCTTGTTGGGACAGACTACCTACGAGCAGTACTTC

D gene: NA
clone size: NA
V gene: TRBV6-6
J gene: TRBJ2-5
CDR3 protein: CASSYVLRGGETQYF
CDR3 DNA: TGTGCCAGCAGTTACGTCCTAAGGGGAGGAGAGACCCAGTACTTC

D gene: TRBD2
clone size: NA
V gene: TRBV4-3
J gene: TRBJ2-2
CDR3 protein: CASSQDSTGGSGELFF
CDR3 DNA: TGCGCCAGCAGCCAAGACTCGACGGGAGGGAGCGGGGAGCTGTTTTTT

D gene: TRBD1
clone size: NA
V gene: TRBV5-1
J gene: TRBJ2-3
CDR3 protein: CASGSGTGTSTDTQYF
CDR3 DNA: TGCGCCAGCGGATCCGGGACAGGGACTAGCACAGATACGCAGTATTTT

D gene: TRBD1
clone size: NA
V gene: TRBV7-3
J gene: TRBJ2-6
CDR3 protein: CASSSTGLNSGANVLTF
CDR3 DNA: TGTGCCAGCAGCTCGACAGGGTTGAACTCTGGGGCCAACGTCCTGACTTTC

D gene: NA
clone size: NA
V gene: TRBV7-8
J gene: TRBJ1-5
CDR3 protein: CASSLRADNSNQPQHF
CDR3 DNA: TGTGCCAGCAGCTTAAGGGCAGACAATTCCAATCAGCCCCAGCATTTT

D gene: TRBD1
clone size: NA
V gene: TRBV28
J gene: TRBJ1-2
CDR3 protein: CASNQIGKQGAYGYTF
CDR3 DNA: TGTGCCAGCAATCAGATTGGGAAACAGGGGGCCTATGGCTACACCTTC

D gene: TRBD1
clone size: NA
V gene: TRBV10-2
J gene: TRBJ2-5
CDR3 protein: CASRTAQGGTQYF
CDR3 DNA: TGCGCCAGCAGGACGGCACAGGGGGGAACCCAGTACTTC

D gene: TRBD2
clone size: NA
V gene: TRBV6-5
J gene: TRBJ2-3
CDR3 protein: CASRQTSGEIDTQYF
CDR3 DNA: TGTGCCAGCAGACAGACTAGCGGGGAGATAGATACGCAGTATTTT

D gene: NA
clone size: NA
V gene: TRBV4-1
J gene: TRBJ2-1
CDR3 protein: CASSLDYSIHEQFF
CDR3 DNA: TGCGCCAGCAGCCTAGACTACTCGATTCATGAGCAGTTCTTC

D gene: NA
clone size: NA
V gene: TRBV6-1
J gene: TRBJ1-1
CDR3 protein: CASSDGDTEAFF
CDR3 DNA: TGTGCCAGCAGTGATGGGGATACTGAAGCTTTCTTT

D gene: TRBD1
clone size: NA
V gene: TRBV7-2
J gene: TRBJ1-1
CDR3 protein: CASSRRTGRGTEAFF
CDR3 DNA: TGTGCCAGCAGCCGGCGGACAGGGAGGGGTACTGAAGCTTTCTTT

D gene: NA
clone size: NA
V gene: TRBV5-5
J gene: TRBJ1-5
CDR3 protein: CASSLTLKGNQPQHF
CDR3 DNA: TGTGCCAGCAGCTTAACGTTGAAGGGTAATCAGCCCCAGCATTTT

D gene: NA
clone size: NA
V gene: TRBV27
J gene: TRBJ1-2
CDR3 protein: CASSRGGGRDNYGYTF
CDR3 DNA: TGTGCCAGCAGCCGAGGCGGGGGCAGGGATAACTATGGCTACACCTTC

D gene: NA
clone size: NA
V gene: TRBV7-2
J gene: TRBJ2-1
CDR3 protein: CASSLRGGNEQFF
CDR3 DNA: TGTGCCAGCAGCCTCAGAGGGGGTAATGAGCAGTTCTTC

D gene: TRBD1
clone size: once
V gene: TRBV5-1
J gene: TRBJ2-4
CDR3 protein: CASSLDRGQLGNIQYF
CDR3 DNA: TGCGCCAGCAGCTTGGACAGGGGGCAGCTTGGGAACATTCAGTACTTC

D gene: TRBD1
clone size: NA
V gene: TRBV5-6
J gene: TRBJ2-5
CDR3 protein: CASSGTGGYGETQYF
CDR3 DNA: TGTGCCAGCAGCGGGACAGGGGGCTATGGAGAGACCCAGTACTTC

D gene: NA
clone size: few
V gene: TRBV5-6
J gene: TRBJ1-2
CDR3 protein: CASLAGPLNYGYTF
CDR3 DNA: TGTGCCAGCCTAGCGGGCCCCCTTAACTATGGCTACACCTTC

D gene: NA
clone size: NA
V gene: TRBV4-3
J gene: TRBJ2-1
CDR3 protein: CASSHGWRDTLGEQFF
CDR3 DNA: TGCGCCAGCAGCCATGGCTGGCGGGATACTTTAGGGGAGCAGTTCTTC

D gene: TRBD2
clone size: NA
V gene: TRBV7-8
J gene: TRBJ2-1
CDR3 protein: CASSTTPPSGGARGEQFF
CDR3 DNA: TGTGCCAGCAGCACAACCCCTCCTAGCGGGGGGGCAAGAGGGGAGCAGTTCTTC

D gene: NA
clone size: NA
V gene: TRBV14
J gene: TRBJ1-6
CDR3 protein: CASSPRLPNNSPLHF
CDR3 DNA: TGTGCCAGCAGCCCCCGGCTGCCAAATAATTCACCCCTCCACTTT